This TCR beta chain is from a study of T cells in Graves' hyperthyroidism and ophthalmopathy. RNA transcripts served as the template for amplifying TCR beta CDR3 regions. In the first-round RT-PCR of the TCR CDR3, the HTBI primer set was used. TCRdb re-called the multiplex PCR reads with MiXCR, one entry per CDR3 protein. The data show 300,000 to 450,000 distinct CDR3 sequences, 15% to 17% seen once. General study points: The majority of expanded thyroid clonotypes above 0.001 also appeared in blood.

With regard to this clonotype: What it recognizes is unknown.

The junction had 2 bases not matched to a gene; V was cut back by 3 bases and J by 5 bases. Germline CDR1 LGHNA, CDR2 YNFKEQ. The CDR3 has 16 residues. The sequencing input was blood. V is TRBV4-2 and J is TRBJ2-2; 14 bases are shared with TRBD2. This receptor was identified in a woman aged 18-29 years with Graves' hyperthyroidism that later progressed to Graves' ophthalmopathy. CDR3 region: CASSQGTSGGTGELFF. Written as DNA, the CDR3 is TGTGCCAGCAGCCAGGGGACTAGCGGGGGTACCGGGGAGCTGTTTTTT.